This T cell receptor beta chain was found in a study of patients and donors after allogeneic stem cell transplantation. Each CDR3 protein is one row after TCRdb ran MiXCR on the RT-PCR reads. The sample carries more than 850,000 distinct CDR3 sequences, about a sixth recorded once. This clonotype was detected only a few times. V was cut by 5 bases and J by 6 bases, with 19 bases left in between. The CDR3 spans 15 residues. Germline V gene sequence: CDR1 SEHNR, CDR2 FQNEAQ (reference sequence). The source material was blood, either unsorted or a sorted T cell fraction (not recorded which). The chain couples TRBV7-9 to TRBJ1-1; D perhaps matches TRBD1 (6 bases). This TCR was recovered from a human donor who was either an allogeneic HSCT recipient or a stem cell or donor lymphocyte infusion donor (not recorded which). It is not recorded whose cells these are; they may come from a transplant donor. The CDR3 DNA reads TGTGCCAGCAGCACGACAGGTGGAATATGGGCTGAAGCTTTCTTT. Residues: CASSTTGGIWAEAFF. The full variable domain, with the rest looked up from reference TRBV7-9 and TRBJ1-1, is DTGVSQNPRHKITKRGQNVTFRCDPISEHNRLYWYRQTLGQGPEFLTYFQNEAQLEKSRLLSDRFSAERPKGSFSTLEIQRTEQGDSAMYLCASSTTGGIWAEAFFGQGTRLTVV.